The clone carrying this TCR beta chain has ten or more counts. Its antigen is not known. A unique molecular identifier was attached to every TCR cDNA molecule. TCRdb reprocessed the 5' RACE reads via MiXCR and lists one record per CDR3 protein. In the table there are around 40,000 distinct CDR3 sequences, around 5.2% of which are singletons. Noted time point: sample taken at primary tumor resection. The study sequenced unsorted whole RNA from tumor, nontumor lung or frozen PBMC. Donation came from 70 or so patients with untreated early-stage non-small cell lung cancer. This entry is derived from a study of spatial heterogeneity in lung cancer. In the study overall: More beta-chain than alpha-chain sequences were consistently detected.

V was shortened by 0 bases and J by 3 bases, with 9 bases between the two germline ends. Germline V gene data show CDR1 as SGHRS and CDR2 as YFSETQ. The CDR3 has 15 amino acids. Findings of the study overall: In blood, ubiquitous expanded tumor TCRs appeared more at resection than follow-up.

V is TRBV5-1 and J is TRBJ1-4; perhaps TRBD1 as D (6 bases). This receptor was identified in a female donor with early-stage non-small cell lung cancer. Sequences were derived from PBMCs, sampled at surgery. In DNA form, the CDR3 reads TGCGCCAGCAGCTTGGCCCCAGGGGCTAATGAAAAACTGTTTTTT. Translating it yields CASSLAPGANEKLFF.